What follows describes a single T cell receptor (beta chain). Its antigen is not identified. The data derive from a study of radiotherapy plus CTLA-4 blockade in lung cancer. For the study at large: For less than 20% of patients, objective responses occurred, and about 33% had disease control.

Germline CDR1 SGHAT, CDR2 FQNNGV. Trimming pared 4 bases from V and 6 bases from J, leaving 17 bases between. The CDR3 is 15 residues long. Study conclusions and caveats: Clones of tumor-derived TCRs expanded in blood after radiotherapy plus ipilimumab. Early clonal dynamics of blood T cells, together with interferon-beta, were reported as the best response predictor.

People whose metastatic non-small-cell lung cancer was chemo-refractory got focal radiation along with CTLA-4 blockade by ipilimumab. The repertoire was sequenced with immunoSEQ multiplex PCR; TCRdb's copy has only in-frame clones and lacks some. The table has 90,000 or so clones, roughly four fifths seen once. Sequencing was performed on peripheral blood, taken from a patient treated with radiotherapy plus ipilimumab. This chain connects TRBV11-2 to TRBJ2-3; D is perhaps TRBD2 (6 bases). The sequence derives from a human donor with non-small cell lung cancer who had stable disease on radiotherapy plus ipilimumab. CDR3 in DNA: TGTGCCAGCAGCTCCCTCGCGGGGCCAAGGGATACGCAGTATTTT. Translated, it gives CASSSLAGPRDTQYF.